This TCR beta chain stems from a study of blood T cell repertoires in COVID-19. Study context: Acute and convalescent COVID-19 specimens originated in the United States, Italy and Spain.

Per the germline V gene, CDR1 is SGHRS and CDR2 is YFSETQ. V lost 0 bases and J 7 bases, leaving 16 bases between the germline ends. This CDR3 region has 15 residues. Sequencing was performed with immunoSEQ multiplex PCR; in TCRdb, only in-frame clones are kept and a portion is missing. Of 50,000 to 60,000 clones listed, around 85% were seen once; the top ten hold 26%. The source of this sequence is a woman of 80 years or more with COVID-19, enrolled during active disease. The chain employs TRBV5-1 and TRBJ1-1, with D maybe TRBD1 (5 bases). Sequenced input: peripheral blood. The CDR3 DNA follows: TGCGCCAGCAGCTTGGGCCCCGGGGGTGAAAATGAAGCTTTCTTT. This codes for CASSLGPGGENEAFF.